This entry is about one T cell receptor (beta chain). The CDR3 runs 15 residues. CDR1 and CDR2 (germline): MGHDK, SYGVNS. Trimming at V came to 1 base and at J to 10 bases, leaving 10 bases not matched to a gene. The sample comes from a study of blood T cell repertoires in COVID-19. The authors' processing: Estimation of nucleated cell counts relied on the amplification of reference gene primers. Sequencing used immunoSEQ multiplex PCR; TCRdb keeps in-frame clones, though not all of them. V and J calls plus clone size are reproduced from that table; the DNA served to infer D and trimming. Of about 150,000 clones listed, about 88% are singletons.

The rearrangement joins TRBV25-1 to TRBJ2-3, with 8 bases fitting TRBD2. The sequence came from a man over 45 who had recovered from COVID-19. What was sequenced was peripheral blood. This CDR3 is CASSEWLGSGGSQYF. CDR3 nucleotides: TGTGCCAGCAGTGAATGGCTGGGGAGCGGGGGATCGCAGTATTTT. The full variable domain, its missing parts supplied by reference TRBV25-1 and TRBJ2-3, is EADIYQTPRYLVIGTGKKITLECSQTMGHDKMYWYQQDPGMELHLIHYSYGVNSTEKGDLSSESTVSRIRTEHFPLTLESARPSHTSQYLCASSEWLGSGGSQYFGPGTRLTVL.